The 20 T cell receptor beta chains below were found in one sample sequenced in a study of T cells in Graves' hyperthyroidism and ophthalmopathy. What was amplified from RNA transcripts were TCR beta CDR3 regions. When the TCR CDR3 underwent first-round RT-PCR, the HTBI primer set was used. TCRdb fed the multiplex PCR reads into MiXCR, producing one record per CDR3 protein. The data contain roughly 710,000 distinct CDR3 sequences, just over 35% of them singletons. Specimen: blood. Receptors originate from a woman between 40 and 55 years old with Graves' hyperthyroidism.

This clonotype was found many times. This rearrangement joins TRBV25-1 to TRBJ2-3, with no clear D. Trimming took off 0 bases at V and 2 bases at J, with 6 bases between the two ends. CDR1 and CDR2 (germline): MGHDK, SYGVNS. The CDR3 sequence is 14 residues long. CDR3 in amino acids: CASSEYALTDTQYF. Written as DNA, the CDR3 is TGTGCCAGCAGTGAATATGCCCTCACAGATACGCAGTATTTT.

This clonotype was counted many times. V usage is TRBV7-8 and J usage is TRBJ1-1, with D perhaps matching TRBD1 (5 bases). CDR3 length equals 13 residues. Germline V CDR1 and CDR2: SGHVS, FQNEAQ. With 4 bases removed from V and 5 bases from J, the gap between germline ends came to 11 bases. CDR3 nucleotide sequence: TGTGCCAGCAGCTCGGGGACTCGGACTGAAGCTTTCTTT. This codes for CASSSGTRTEAFF.

This clonotype came up a few times. The chain has TRBV5-1 and TRBJ1-4; TRBD1 matches 11 bases. Germline CDR1 reads SGHRS; CDR2 reads YFSETQ. This CDR3 is built from 13 residues. J gave up 9 bases and V 7 bases, and 5 bases lay outside the gene matches. The CDR3: CASSGTGGKKLFF. The CDR3 nucleotides read TGCGCCAGCTCCGGGACAGGGGGTAAAAAACTGTTTTTT.

This clonotype was observed many times. This rearrangement joins TRBV7-2 to TRBJ2-7, with no clear D. This CDR3 has 15 amino acids. V shed 5 bases and J shed 0 bases, with 14 bases lying between them. In germline, CDR1 is SGHTA, CDR2 FQGNSA. The CDR3 region has the DNA TGTGCCAGCAGCAGACCGGCTTCAACCTCCTACGAGCAGTACTTC. This encodes CASSRPASTSYEQYF.

This clonotype was recorded at least ten times. A read error may account for a junction end that differs from germline. This chain links TRBV7-7 with TRBJ2-5; 7 nucleotides agree with TRBD2. CDR3 length: 13 amino acids. In germline, CDR1 is SSHAT, CDR2 FNYEAQ (reference sequence). The CDR3 loop is CASSSRGEETQYF. For the CDR3, the DNA is TGTGCTAGCAGCTCCCGGGGGGAAGAGACCCAGTACTTC.

The table lists this clonotype with many counts. The rearrangement links TRBV6-2 or TRBV6-3 to TRBJ2-5; TRBD2 might be the D (5 bases). The V gene's germline CDR1 is MNHEY and CDR2 SVGEGT. The CDR3 consists of 14 residues. The germline V and J ends were trimmed by 2 bases and 4 bases, with 11 bases remaining between them. The CDR3 nucleotides are TGTGCCAGCAGTTACCGGCAGCGGTCAGAGACCCAGTACTTC. The encoded protein is CASSYRQRSETQYF.

This clonotype was observed a handful of times. J is TRBJ2-7 and V is TRBV7-9; D tentatively fits TRBD1 or TRBD2 (5 bases each). This CDR3 has 16 amino acids. Trimming took off 9 bases at V and 0 bases at J, with 21 bases between the two ends. CDR1 and CDR2 from the germline V gene are SEHNR and FQNEAQ (reference sequence). CDR3 bases: TGTGCCAGTCCCTCAACCCCCCCAGGGACCTCCTACGAGCAGTACTTC. Translating it yields CASPSTPPGTSYEQYF.

This clonotype was seen repeatedly, ten times or more. The V and J genes are TRBV6-6 and TRBJ1-5; D ambiguous. The CDR3 runs 13 residues. V dropped 2 bases and J dropped 2 bases, with 4 bases sitting between them. Germline V gene sequence: CDR1 MNHNY, CDR2 SVGAGI (reference sequence). The CDR3 nucleotides are TGTGCCAGCAGTTACGACCGCAATCAGCCCCAGCATTTT. It yields the protein CASSYDRNQPQHF.

This rearrangement joins TRBV7-2 to TRBJ2-7, with D unresolved. The CDR3 sequence is 13 residues long. The V end was cut by 2 bases, the J end by 0 bases, with 5 bases between. CDR1 and CDR2 (germline): SGHTA, FQGNSA. The CDR3 DNA follows: TGTGCCAGCAGCTTAACATTCTCCTACGAGCAGTACTTC. Protein sequence: CASSLTFSYEQYF.

The genes are TRBV19 and TRBJ1-3; TRBD1 might be the D (6 bases). CDR3 size: 17 residues. CDR1 is LNHDA and CDR2 is SQIVND in the germline V gene (reference sequence). V lost 4 bases and J 0 bases, leaving 16 bases between the germline ends. The DNA for the CDR3 is TGTGCCAGTAGTAGTTCTAGGGGGGCGAGCTCTGGAAACACCATATATTTT. Encoded protein: CASSSSRGASSGNTIYF.

The V and J genes are TRBV19 and TRBJ1-5; D unresolved. Trimming removed 5 bases from V and 2 bases from J, with 13 bases in between. The CDR3 consists of 15 residues. From germline, CDR1 is LNHDA and CDR2 SQIVND (reference sequence). The CDR3 coding sequence is TGTGCCAGTAGTCCTGAGAGAAGGGGCAATCAGCCCCAGCATTTT. It is translated as CASSPERRGNQPQHF.

The rearrangement links TRBV4-3 to TRBJ1-6; D not resolved. CDR3 size: 16 residues. Deletions cut 4 bases from V and 1 base from J, with 11 bases between. The germline V gene has CDR1 LGHNA and CDR2 YSLEER. CDR3 loop: CASSPGGMSYNSPLHF. For the CDR3, the DNA is TGCGCCAGCAGCCCAGGAGGGATGTCCTATAATTCACCCCTCCACTTT.

This clonotype was counted ten times or more. The J gene is TRBJ1-2, the V gene TRBV29-1; 7 positions match TRBD1. J was trimmed by 3 bases and V by 0 bases; bases with no gene match: 7. The CDR3 runs 15 residues. Germline loops: CDR1 SQVTM, CDR2 ANQGSEA. This CDR3 reads CSVEDYQGDYYGYTF. For the CDR3, the DNA is TGCAGCGTTGAAGATTATCAGGGGGACTACTATGGCTACACCTTC.

This clonotype was counted many times. The chain recombines TRBV4-1 with TRBJ2-7; D is uncertain. The germline gives CDR1 MGHRA, CDR2 YSYEKL. This CDR3 is built from 15 residues. With 0 bases removed from V and 6 bases from J, the gap between germline ends came to 15 bases. The chain's CDR3 is CASSQDPNGLAEQYF. The CDR3 DNA sequence: TGCGCCAGCAGCCAAGATCCGAACGGGTTAGCCGAGCAGTACTTC.

This clonotype was counted ten times or more. The chain employs TRBV4-3 and TRBJ1-1, with D perhaps matching TRBD1 (5 bases). The V and J ends lost 0 bases and 0 bases respectively, with 8 bases between them. The CDR3 runs to 15 residues. Germline CDR1 reads LGHNA; CDR2 reads YSLEER. This CDR3 reads CASSQERGLNTEAFF. Here the CDR3 DNA reads TGCGCCAGCAGCCAAGAGCGGGGACTGAACACTGAAGCTTTCTTT.

Written as DNA, the CDR3 is TGTGCCAGCAGCTCAGAATGGACTAGCGGGATCACCGGGGAGCTGTTTTTT. Translating gives CASSSEWTSGITGELFF. This rearrangement joins TRBV7-2 to TRBJ2-2; 12 positions agree with TRBD2. The V gene end was trimmed by 4 bases and the J gene end by 4 bases; junction bases not matched to a gene: 7. The CDR3 totals 17 residues. Germline CDR1 and CDR2: SGHTA and FQGNSA.

At least ten counts were recorded for this clonotype. The chain combines TRBV19 with TRBJ2-5; D is undetermined. The CDR3 length is 15 residues. Per germline, CDR1 LNHDA and CDR2 SQIVND (reference sequence). With 4 bases removed from V and 2 bases from J, the gap between germline ends came to 14 bases. CDR3 residues: CASSRAPSSQETQYF. The CDR3 DNA follows: TGTGCCAGTAGTAGGGCTCCCTCGTCTCAAGAGACCCAGTACTTC. The whole variable domain, remainder taken from reference TRBV19 and TRBJ2-5, is DGGITQSPKYLFRKEGQNVTLSCEQNLNHDAMYWYRQDPGQGLRLIYYSQIVNDFQKGDIAEGYSVSREKKESFPLTVTSAQKNPTAFYLCASSRAPSSQETQYFGPGTRLLVL.

The chain joins TRBV5-1 to TRBJ2-2; no clear D. From germline, CDR1 is SGHRS and CDR2 YFSETQ. Trimming left V 1 base short and J 5 bases short, with 6 bases between. The CDR3 length is 13 residues. CDR3 sequence: CASSLSETGELFF. In nucleotides, the CDR3 is TGCGCCAGCAGCTTGTCAGAAACCGGGGAGCTGTTTTTT.

This clonotype came up many times. The rearrangement links TRBV3-1 to TRBJ1-2; TRBD1 agrees at 9 bases. Per the germline V gene, CDR1 is LGHDT and CDR2 is YNNKEL (reference sequence). V gave up 2 bases and J gave up 7 bases; unmatched junction bases: 11. The length of the CDR3 is 16 residues. CDR3 coding DNA: TGTGCCAGCAGCCAACAGGGACAGGGACTTTCGCGTGGCTACACCTTC. Its protein product is CASSQQGQGLSRGYTF.

The rearrangement joins TRBV7-2 to TRBJ1-5; TRBD1 matches at 11 bases. Trimming at V came to 5 bases and at J to 0 bases, leaving 9 bases not matched to a gene. The CDR3 extends over 18 amino acids. The germline V gene encodes CDR1 SGHTA and CDR2 FQGNSA. The CDR3 here is CASSKTGTGGYSNQPQHF. CDR3 sequence (DNA): TGTGCCAGCAGCAAGACCGGGACAGGGGGGTATAGCAATCAGCCCCAGCATTTT.